This TCR beta chain derives from a study of cytomegalovirus exposure and HLA in healthy donors. This PCR relied on a set of 60 Vbeta primers and 13 Jbeta primers. The method was immunoSEQ multiplex PCR; TCRdb's version includes in-frame clones alone and lacks a portion of them. The data contain about 83,000 clones, 78% of them seen just once; the ten biggest clones take up over 4.5%. Unmatched junction bases numbered 7, after V lost 8 bases and J lost 4 bases. In germline, CDR1 is SNHLY, CDR2 FYNNEI. The CDR3 totals 13 residues. This clone has a single count. The antigen remains undetermined. Study results and caveats: Researchers reported in a later analysis that common viral pathogens appeared linked to several top clusters. A missense DCLRE1C variant was associated with V- and J-gene trimming of TCR beta chains in a later analysis, and an independent cohort replicated the association. TCR beta sequences reportedly predicted the HLA-A and HLA-B alleles of most subjects accurately. Rarity held for most TCR sequences, but there were some public TCRs that occurred in many donors.

Sequencing was carried out using PBMCs. The V call is TRBV2, the J call TRBJ2-7, with 8 bases matching TRBD2. This clonotype originated in a man between 18 and 29 years old in good health and CMV-seropositive. The CDR3, as DNA: TGTGCCAGCTTTGGGATAGCGGGGTACGAGCAGTACTTC. This sequence encodes CASFGIAGYEQYF.